This passage covers 5 T cell receptor beta chains from one sample sequenced in a study of T cells in localized non-small cell lung cancer. Clones were sequenced by immunoSEQ multiplex PCR, and TCRdb holds only the in-frame ones, with some missing. The repertoire holds about 72,000 clones, approximately 84% seen once, with roughly 14% in the top ten. The sample in question was peripheral blood, obtained before any cancer treatment. Receptor source: a female donor over 55 with stage I lung adenocarcinoma.

The genes are TRBV4-1 and TRBJ2-3; D gene ambiguous. The CDR3 covers 12 residues. Germline loops: CDR1 MGHRA, CDR2 YSYEKL. V was shortened by 4 bases and J by 3 bases, with 5 bases between the two germline ends. CDR3 DNA: TGCGCCAGCAGCCTACCAACAGATACGCAGTATTTT. Protein product: CASSLPTDTQYF.

This chain links TRBV11-2 with TRBJ2-6; 7 bases are a match to TRBD1. The germline CDR1 and CDR2 sequences are SGHAT and FQNNGV. The CDR3 loop spans 16 amino acids. V shed 4 bases and J 0 bases; nucleotides not matched to a gene: 3. The CDR3 sequence: CASSSTGRSGANVLTF. In DNA, the CDR3 is TGTGCCAGCAGCTCGACAGGGCGCTCTGGGGCCAACGTCCTGACTTTC.

This chain connects TRBV5-1 to TRBJ2-3; D is ambiguous. CDR1 is SGHRS and CDR2 is YFSETQ in the germline V gene. This CDR3 is built from 16 residues. Trimming shortened V by 2 bases and J by 3 bases, and 16 bases separated the two germline ends. The CDR3 spells CASSLWANSPTDTQYF. The DNA for the CDR3 is TGCGCCAGCAGCTTATGGGCAAACAGCCCGACAGATACGCAGTATTTT.

The chain joins TRBV7-2 to TRBJ2-6; D gene ambiguous. CDR3 size: 13 residues. V gave up 3 bases and J gave up 4 bases, with 4 bases separating them. Germline V lookup: CDR1 SGHTA, CDR2 FQGNSA. The CDR3 protein is CASSFSGANVLTF. CDR3 DNA: TGTGCCAGCAGCTTTTCGGGGGCCAACGTCCTGACTTTC.

This clone was found a few times. The chain couples TRBV30 to TRBJ1-2, with TRBD1 as a possible D gene (5 bases). Germline V gives CDR1 GTSNPN, CDR2 SVGIG (reference sequence). V lost 1 base and J lost 5, with 17 bases in between. The CDR3 covers 15 residues. The CDR3 region has the DNA TGTGCCTGGAGTGCTGAGATGGGACGGGGGTATGGCTACACCTTC. Amino acids: CAWSAEMGRGYGYTF.